This TCR beta chain comes out of a study of blood T cell repertoires in COVID-19 (dated by TCRdb to between 2020 and 2021). About the full investigation: Collaborator samples came from the United States, Italy and Spain and covered acute and convalescent phases of COVID-19. Deeply sampled blood TCRbeta repertoires from subjects exposed to, actively infected with, or recovered from COVID-19 were included in the dataset. Where available, HLA class I and class II types were obtained from metadata supplied by the sample provider rather than from assay-based typing. Samples came from the ongoing ImmuneRACE study (first 160 participants) plus 1,254 subjects from 6 global collaborators. The material from the prospective study consisted of cDNA or gDNA derived from T cells, B-cell-depleted T cells, or PBMCs. A freely available public database, intended as a resource for researchers studying the immune response to SARS-CoV-2, is where the repertoires were released. The sample metadata nearly always contained a de-identified subject ID, COVID-19 status, age in years and sex.

What the authors observed across the whole study: How much clinical and demographic metadata was included differed by source and by participant, and the metadata was provided uncurated.

At one collaborating source in Seattle, patients were enrolled during active infection and were followed longitudinally through the course of disease. The collaborating institutions used their own protocols to collect whole blood in K2EDTA tubes. For TCRbeta analysis, collaborators shipped samples in one of three forms: frozen whole blood, isolated PBMCs, or DNA extracted from either of those sample types. V lost 6 bases and J lost 4 bases, and the count of bases not matched to a germline gene is 4. Reading from cysteine to phenylalanine, the CDR3 counts 15 amino acids. Just CDR3 DNA is preserved here, 45 bases in frame from base 1. Looking up the germline V gene (reference sequence) yields CDR1 MNHNY and CDR2 SVGAGI. TCRbeta CDR3 regions were amplified from genomic DNA by means of the immunoSEQ Assay, a bias-controlled multiplex PCR. Under the source paper's analysis protocol: Nucleated cell counts per sample were estimated from amplification of reference gene primers within the assay. To quantify the absolute abundance of each unique TCRbeta CDR3 rearrangement, sequence reads were collapsed and filtered. For each sample, productive Simpson clonality was calculated as the square root of Simpson's diversity index across productive rearrangements. TCRdb re-hosts the immuneACCESS table, in-frame sequences only. Its copies lack some clones; in the studies checked, an unresolved V gene accounts for under half of them, and the cause for the rest is not known. V and J calls and clone size are copied from that table; D and trimming were computed from the DNA. The sample records more than 150,000 clones, approximately 86% of which are singletons. Roughly 0.57% of the sample is in the top ten clones.

This clone was detected only a few times. Its antigen remains unidentified. Base qualities are not provided; no much larger clone lies one nucleotide away. This receptor was identified in a man between 60 and 75 years old with COVID-19, enrolled during active disease. Sequenced: peripheral blood. Here the chain combines TRBV6-6 and TRBJ2-1, with TRBD2 identical over 12 junction bases. The nucleotide sequence is TGTGCCAGCAGGCCGACTAGCGGGAGTTACAATGAGCAGTTCTTC. This translates into CASRPTSGSYNEQFF.